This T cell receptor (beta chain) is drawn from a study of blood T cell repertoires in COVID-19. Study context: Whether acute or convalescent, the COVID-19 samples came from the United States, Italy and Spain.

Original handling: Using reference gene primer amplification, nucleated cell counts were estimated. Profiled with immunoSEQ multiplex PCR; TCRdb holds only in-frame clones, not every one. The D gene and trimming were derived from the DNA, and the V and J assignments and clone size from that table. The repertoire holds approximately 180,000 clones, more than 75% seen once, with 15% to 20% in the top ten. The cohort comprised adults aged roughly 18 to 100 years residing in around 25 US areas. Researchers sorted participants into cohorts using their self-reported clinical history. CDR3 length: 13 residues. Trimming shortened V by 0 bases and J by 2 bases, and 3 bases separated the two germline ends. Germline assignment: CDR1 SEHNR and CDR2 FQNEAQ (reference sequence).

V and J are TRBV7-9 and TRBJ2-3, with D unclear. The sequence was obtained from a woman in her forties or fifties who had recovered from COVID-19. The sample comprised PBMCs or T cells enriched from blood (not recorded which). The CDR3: CASSLAITDTQYF. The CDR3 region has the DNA TGTGCCAGCAGCTTAGCTATCACAGATACGCAGTATTTT.